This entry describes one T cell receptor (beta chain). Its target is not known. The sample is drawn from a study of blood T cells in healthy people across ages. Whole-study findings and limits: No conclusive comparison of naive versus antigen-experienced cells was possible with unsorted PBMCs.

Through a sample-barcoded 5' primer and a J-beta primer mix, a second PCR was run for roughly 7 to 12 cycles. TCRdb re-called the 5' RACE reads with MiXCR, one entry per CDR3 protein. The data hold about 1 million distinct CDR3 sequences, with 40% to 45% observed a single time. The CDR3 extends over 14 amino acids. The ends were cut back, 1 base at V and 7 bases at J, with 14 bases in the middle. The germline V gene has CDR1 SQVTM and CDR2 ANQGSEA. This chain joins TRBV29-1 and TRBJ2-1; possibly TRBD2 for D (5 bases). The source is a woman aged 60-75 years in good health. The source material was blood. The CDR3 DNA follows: TGCAGCGTTGAAGGGGCCCTAGCTTGGAATGAGCAGTTCTTC. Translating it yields CSVEGALAWNEQFF.